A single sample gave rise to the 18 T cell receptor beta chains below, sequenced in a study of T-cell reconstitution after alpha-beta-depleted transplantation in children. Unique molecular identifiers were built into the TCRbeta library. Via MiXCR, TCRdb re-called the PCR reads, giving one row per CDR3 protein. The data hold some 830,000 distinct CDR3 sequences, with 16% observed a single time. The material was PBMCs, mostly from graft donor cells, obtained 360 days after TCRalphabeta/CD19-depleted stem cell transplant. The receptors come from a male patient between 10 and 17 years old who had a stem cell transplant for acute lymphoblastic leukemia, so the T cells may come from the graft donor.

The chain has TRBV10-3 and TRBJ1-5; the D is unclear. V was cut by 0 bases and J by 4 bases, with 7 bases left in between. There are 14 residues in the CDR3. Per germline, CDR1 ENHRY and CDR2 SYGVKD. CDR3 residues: CAISESFPNQPQHF. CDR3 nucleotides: TGTGCCATCAGTGAGTCGTTCCCAAATCAGCCCCAGCATTTT.

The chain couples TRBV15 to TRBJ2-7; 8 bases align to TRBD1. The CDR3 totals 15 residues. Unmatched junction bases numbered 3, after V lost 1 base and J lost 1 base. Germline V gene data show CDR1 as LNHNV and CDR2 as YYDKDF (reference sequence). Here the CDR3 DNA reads TGTGCCACCAGCAGAGCCAGGGGGCCTTCCTACGAGCAGTACTTC. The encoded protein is CATSRARGPSYEQYF.

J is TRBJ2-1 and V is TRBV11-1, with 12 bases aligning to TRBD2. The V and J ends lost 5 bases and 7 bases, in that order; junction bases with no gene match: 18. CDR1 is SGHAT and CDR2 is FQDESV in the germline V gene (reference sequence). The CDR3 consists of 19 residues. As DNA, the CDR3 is TGTGCCAGCAGCCCTAAGTTGGGGCTAGCGGGAGGGCCGAGAAATGAGCAGTTCTTC. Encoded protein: CASSPKLGLAGGPRNEQFF.

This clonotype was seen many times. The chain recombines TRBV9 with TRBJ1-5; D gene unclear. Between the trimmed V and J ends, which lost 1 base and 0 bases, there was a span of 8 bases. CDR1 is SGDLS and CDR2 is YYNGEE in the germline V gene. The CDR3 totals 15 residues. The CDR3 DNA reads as TGTGCCAGCAGCGTAATGGGGTATAGCAATCAGCCCCAGCATTTT. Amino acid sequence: CASSVMGYSNQPQHF.

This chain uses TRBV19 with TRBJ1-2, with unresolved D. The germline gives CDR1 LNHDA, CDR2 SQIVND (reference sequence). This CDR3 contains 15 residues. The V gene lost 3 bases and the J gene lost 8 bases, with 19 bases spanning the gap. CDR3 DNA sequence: TGTGCCAGTAGTATGTGGGCAGGATCGACCTTGGGCTACACCTTC. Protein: CASSMWAGSTLGYTF.

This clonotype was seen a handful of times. CDR3 coding DNA: TGCGCCAGCAGCTTGGGCGTAGCGGGAGCGACCTACAATGAGCAGTTCTTC. Protein product: CASSLGVAGATYNEQFF. V is TRBV5-1 and J is TRBJ2-1; TRBD2 agrees at 9 bases. CDR1 SGHRS and CDR2 YFSETQ come from the germline V gene. V trimming: 0 bases; J trimming: 2 bases; junction bases outside the gene matches: 6. The CDR3 contains 17 residues.

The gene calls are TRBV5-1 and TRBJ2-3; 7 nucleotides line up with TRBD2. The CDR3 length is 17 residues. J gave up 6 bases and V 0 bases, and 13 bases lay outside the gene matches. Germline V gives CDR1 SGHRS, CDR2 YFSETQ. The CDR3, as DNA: TGCGCCAGCAGCTTGGGTGGGGGACTAACGGCCCGGGATACGCAGTATTTT. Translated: CASSLGGGLTARDTQYF.

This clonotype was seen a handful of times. The CDR3 sequence: CASSQAMVGQGTYNEQFF. CDR3 DNA: TGTGCCAGCAGCCAAGCGATGGTGGGACAGGGCACCTACAATGAGCAGTTCTTC. This chain joins TRBV4-2 and TRBJ2-1; 9 positions match TRBD1. Trimming at V came to 1 base and at J to 2 bases, leaving 9 bases not matched to a gene. There are 18 residues in the CDR3. Germline CDR1 reads LGHNA; CDR2 reads YNFKEQ.

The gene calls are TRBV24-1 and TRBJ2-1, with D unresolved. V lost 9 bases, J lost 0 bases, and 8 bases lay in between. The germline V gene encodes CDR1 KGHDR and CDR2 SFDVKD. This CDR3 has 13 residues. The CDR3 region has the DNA TGTGCCACCGCAGAGCTCTCCTACAATGAGCAGTTCTTC. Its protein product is CATAELSYNEQFF.

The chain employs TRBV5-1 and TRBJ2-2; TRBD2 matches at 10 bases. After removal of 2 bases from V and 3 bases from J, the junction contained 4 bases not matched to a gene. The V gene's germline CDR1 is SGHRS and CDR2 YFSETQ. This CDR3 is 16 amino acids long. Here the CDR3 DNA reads TGCGCCAGCAGCTTACCTGGACTAGCGGACACCGGGGAGCTGTTTTTT. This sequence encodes CASSLPGLADTGELFF.

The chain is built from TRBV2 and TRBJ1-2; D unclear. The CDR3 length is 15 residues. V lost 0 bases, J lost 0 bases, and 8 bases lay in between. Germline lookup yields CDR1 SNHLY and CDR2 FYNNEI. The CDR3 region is CASSEAGPSNYGYTF. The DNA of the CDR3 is TGTGCCAGCAGTGAAGCAGGACCCTCTAACTATGGCTACACCTTC.

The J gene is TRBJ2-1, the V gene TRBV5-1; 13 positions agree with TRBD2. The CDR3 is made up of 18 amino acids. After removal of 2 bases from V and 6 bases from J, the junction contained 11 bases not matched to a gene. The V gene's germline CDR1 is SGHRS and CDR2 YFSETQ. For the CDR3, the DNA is TGCGCCAGCAGCTTCATCCGAAGGACTAGCGGGAGCGTCAATGAGCAGTTCTTC. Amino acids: CASSFIRRTSGSVNEQFF.

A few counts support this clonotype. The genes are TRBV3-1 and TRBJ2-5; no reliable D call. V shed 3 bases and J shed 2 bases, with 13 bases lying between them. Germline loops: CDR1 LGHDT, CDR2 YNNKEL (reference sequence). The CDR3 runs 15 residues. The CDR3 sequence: CASSHLLGRQETQYF. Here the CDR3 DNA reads TGTGCCAGCAGCCACCTACTCGGACGACAAGAGACCCAGTACTTC.

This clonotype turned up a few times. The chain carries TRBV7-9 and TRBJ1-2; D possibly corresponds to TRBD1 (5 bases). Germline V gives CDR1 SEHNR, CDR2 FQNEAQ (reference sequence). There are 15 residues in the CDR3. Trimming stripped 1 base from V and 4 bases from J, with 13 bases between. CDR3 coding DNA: TGTGCCAGCAGCTTAGACAGGCTCAGGCGCTATGGCTACACCTTC. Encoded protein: CASSLDRLRRYGYTF.

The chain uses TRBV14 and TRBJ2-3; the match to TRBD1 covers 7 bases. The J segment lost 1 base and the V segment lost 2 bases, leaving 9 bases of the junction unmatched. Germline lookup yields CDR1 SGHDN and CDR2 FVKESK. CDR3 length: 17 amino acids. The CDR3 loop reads CASSQRTGWVGTDTQYF. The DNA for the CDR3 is TGTGCCAGCAGCCAAAGGACAGGATGGGTGGGCACAGATACGCAGTATTTT.

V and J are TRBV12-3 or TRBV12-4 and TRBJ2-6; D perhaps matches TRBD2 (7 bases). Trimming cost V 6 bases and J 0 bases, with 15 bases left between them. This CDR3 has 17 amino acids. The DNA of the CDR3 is TGTGCCAGCAGCCCTCGGGGGGCAGGCTCTGGGGCCAACGTCCTGACTTTC. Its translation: CASSPRGAGSGANVLTF.

As DNA, the CDR3 is TGTGCCAGCAGCTCCCCCGGGACTAGCGGGGCCTACAATGAGCAGTTCTTC. Protein product: CASSSPGTSGAYNEQFF. The chain uses TRBV7-3 and TRBJ2-1; 13 nucleotides align to TRBD2. The CDR3 contains 17 residues. The ends lost 4 bases at V and 2 bases at J; junction bases unmatched: 5. From germline, CDR1 is SGHTA and CDR2 FQGTGA.

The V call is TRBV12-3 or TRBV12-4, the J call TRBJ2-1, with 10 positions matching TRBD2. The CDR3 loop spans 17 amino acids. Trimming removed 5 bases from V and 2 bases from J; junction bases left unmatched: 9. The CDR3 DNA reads TGTGCCAGCAGTGAACTCCCCGGGACTAGCGCCTACAATGAGCAGTTCTTC. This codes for CASSELPGTSAYNEQFF.